This TCR beta chain is drawn from a study of T-cell reconstitution after alpha-beta-depleted transplantation in children. General study findings and limits: Some patients owed their high day-60 TCRbeta diversity to surviving recipient T cells and thymic progenitors.

TCRbeta library preparation incorporated unique molecular identifiers. TCRdb re-called the PCR reads with MiXCR, one entry per CDR3 protein. This repertoire shows under 400,000 distinct CDR3 sequences, about a quarter found once; its top ten account for 9.5% to 13%. There are a few counts of this clonotype. Its antigen is as yet unknown. The input for sequencing was PBMCs, mostly from graft donor cells, taken 180 days after TCRalphabeta/CD19-depleted stem cell transplant. The TCR originated in a male patient younger than 18 who had a stem cell transplant for acute lymphoblastic leukemia, so the T cells may come from the graft donor.

In DNA, the CDR3 is TGTGCCAGCAGTTTACACGATACAGGGGTCAATGAGCAGTTCTTC. This codes for CASSLHDTGVNEQFF. This chain connects TRBV12-3 or TRBV12-4 to TRBJ2-1, with 7 bases that match TRBD1. J gave up 6 bases and V 2 bases, and 7 bases lay outside the gene matches. CDR3 length: 15 residues.